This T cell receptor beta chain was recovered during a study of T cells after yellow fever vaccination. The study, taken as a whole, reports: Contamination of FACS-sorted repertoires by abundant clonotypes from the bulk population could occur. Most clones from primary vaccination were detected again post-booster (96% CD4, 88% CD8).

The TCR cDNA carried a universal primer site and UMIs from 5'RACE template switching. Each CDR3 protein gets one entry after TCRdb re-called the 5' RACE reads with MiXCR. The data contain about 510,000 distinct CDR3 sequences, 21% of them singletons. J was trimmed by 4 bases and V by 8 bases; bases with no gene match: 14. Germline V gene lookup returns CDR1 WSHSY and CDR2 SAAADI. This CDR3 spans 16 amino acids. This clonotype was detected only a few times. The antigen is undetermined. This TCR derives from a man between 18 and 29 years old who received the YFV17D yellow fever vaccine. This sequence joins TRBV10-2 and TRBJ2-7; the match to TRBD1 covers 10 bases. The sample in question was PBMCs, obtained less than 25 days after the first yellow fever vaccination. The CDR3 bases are TGCGCCAGCCGCCGGGGTGGGACAGGGGAATTTTACGAGCAGTACTTC. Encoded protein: CASRRGGTGEFYEQYF.